Listed below are T cell receptor beta chains from one sample, sequenced in a study of T cells after yellow fever vaccination. TCRdb processed the 5' RACE reads anew with MiXCR; each CDR3 protein has one entry. The table has over 300,000 distinct CDR3 sequences, over 4% seen once. The sequencing used PBMCs, collected 5 days after the yellow fever booster vaccination. The receptor source for this set is a man between 18 and 35 years old who received the YFV17D yellow fever vaccine. Each CDR3 is given with its conserved first and last residue.

v_gene	j_gene	CDR3aa
TRBV18	TRBJ1-1	CASSPRTDTEAFF
TRBV2	TRBJ1-4	CASKPGDITNEKLFF
TRBV6-2/TRBV6-3	TRBJ2-5	CASSYTGLSIQETQYF
TRBV5-1	TRBJ2-3	CASSIAGTDTQYF
TRBV20-1	TRBJ1-4	CSAERGNEKLFF
TRBV27	TRBJ2-1	CASSLTSSGGLNEQFF
TRBV6-2/TRBV6-3	TRBJ2-5	CASSYSPSPTPQETQYF
TRBV7-2	TRBJ1-5	CASSPTGTGFGQPQHF
TRBV7-3	TRBJ1-4	CASSLRRGSEKLFF
TRBV4-2	TRBJ2-1	CASSQAGVGATEQFF
TRBV27	TRBJ2-4	CASSPGLAGGLRYF
TRBV6-2/TRBV6-3	TRBJ1-1	CASRPLPGRTMNAEAFF
TRBV7-2	TRBJ2-7	CASSLYYGLAGGEQYF
TRBV15	TRBJ2-2	CATSRVGGGNTGELFF
TRBV4-2	TRBJ1-3	CASSRIPTGGGSGNTIYF
TRBV7-8	TRBJ2-3	CASSLGPSASTDTQYF
TRBV7-2	TRBJ2-1	CASSFPPENYYNEQFF
TRBV7-6	TRBJ2-1	CASSVGLAGGYNEQFF
TRBV7-2	TRBJ2-5	CASSVGLGRETQYF
TRBV4-3	TRBJ2-5	CASSQEPPGQGKETQYF
TRBV15	TRBJ2-1	CATTSSLAYNEQFF
TRBV20-1	TRBJ2-3	CSASPWDTQYF
TRBV3-1	TRBJ2-7	CASSQDLVRDEQYF
TRBV7-2	TRBJ1-1	CASSFYSQNTEAFF
TRBV2	TRBJ2-1	CASGGLAGGNEQFF
TRBV18	TRBJ2-7	CASSPPSSQGHEQYF
TRBV18	TRBJ1-4	CASSPPPGGEKLFF
TRBV7-2	TRBJ2-1	CASGWGPNEQFF
TRBV15	TRBJ2-5	CATSRVLAGPQETQYF
TRBV7-3	TRBJ2-3	CASSFRMGGGLDTQYF
TRBV5-1	TRBJ2-1	CASSGTGSYNEQFF
TRBV2	TRBJ1-1	CASKGRDEAFF